A single sample gave rise to the 30 T cell receptor beta chains below, sequenced in a study of blood T cell repertoires in COVID-19. TCRdb's copy holds only in-frame clones and misses some; the assay was immunoSEQ multiplex PCR. This table holds 20,000 or so clones, about nine tenths found once. Sample: peripheral blood. The source of these receptors is a man in his forties or fifties with active COVID-19.

The count of this clone is one. The gene calls are TRBV7-3 and TRBJ2-2; TRBD1 matches 10 bases. The V gene end was trimmed by 2 bases and the J gene end by 4 bases; junction bases not matched to a gene: 7. This CDR3 spans 17 amino acids. Germline V gene data show CDR1 as SGHTA and CDR2 as FQGTGA. The CDR3 DNA sequence: TGTGCCAGCAGCTTATATGGGACAGGGGCGAGCACCGGGGAGCTGTTTTTT. It translates to CASSLYGTGASTGELFF.

The CDR3 loop is CASTLVSGDTQYF. The CDR3 nucleotides are TGTGCCAGCACCCTCGTTTCGGGGGATACGCAGTATTTT. This chain uses TRBV14 with TRBJ2-3; perhaps TRBD2 as D (5 bases). The germline gives CDR1 SGHDN, CDR2 FVKESK. This CDR3 region has 13 residues. V was clipped by 7 bases and J by 6 bases, with 14 bases between them.

The chain recombines TRBV9 with TRBJ2-1; 10 nucleotides agree with TRBD2. V trimming: 3 bases; J trimming: 3 bases; junction bases outside the gene matches: 6. The CDR3 runs to 16 residues. Germline V lookup: CDR1 SGDLS, CDR2 YYNGEE. The CDR3 spells CASSAVTSGYYNEQFF. CDR3 nucleotides: TGTGCCAGCAGCGCCGTGACTAGCGGGTACTACAATGAGCAGTTCTTC.

The count of this clone is one. CDR3 loop: CASSGGGTGGAGTEAFF. CDR3 nucleotide sequence: TGTGCCAGCAGCGGAGGCGGGACAGGGGGCGCTGGCACTGAAGCTTTCTTT. The rearrangement uses TRBV9 and TRBJ1-1; 12 bases agree with TRBD1. The CDR3 runs to 17 residues. Germline CDR1 is SGDLS and CDR2 is YYNGEE. V lost 3 bases, J lost 4 bases, and 10 bases stayed unmatched.

This rearrangement joins TRBV4-3 to TRBJ2-7; 7 positions agree with TRBD2. Germline CDR1 is LGHNA and CDR2 is YSLEER. CDR3 length: 14 amino acids. V lost 5 bases to trimming and J lost 7 bases; unmatched junction nucleotides: 11. Here the CDR3 reads CASSSKAGSGEQYF. In DNA form, the CDR3 reads TGCGCCAGCAGCTCGAAAGCGGGGTCAGGGGAGCAGTACTTC.

The chain is built from TRBV5-1 and TRBJ1-5; TRBD1 might be the D (5 bases). The CDR3 runs 15 residues. Germline V gives CDR1 SGHRS, CDR2 YFSETQ. Trimming took 0 bases from V and 3 from J, leaving 10 bases between them. CDR3 nucleotide sequence: TGCGCCAGCAGCTTGGAGGGGAAAGTCAATCAGCCCCAGCATTTT. Translating gives CASSLEGKVNQPQHF.

This clone was seen a single time. This chain links TRBV11-2 with TRBJ2-2; D gene ambiguous. There are 14 residues in the CDR3. Trimming pared 1 base from V and 5 bases from J, leaving 8 bases between. CDR1 and CDR2 (germline): SGHAT, FQNNGV. CDR3 protein: CASSLGPQTGELFF. CDR3 nucleotide sequence: TGTGCCAGCAGCTTAGGCCCGCAGACCGGGGAGCTGTTTTTT.

This chain joins TRBV4-3 and TRBJ1-2, with a possible D match to TRBD1 (5 bases). CDR3 length: 16 residues. Germline V gene data show CDR1 as LGHNA and CDR2 as YSLEER. V was clipped by 0 bases and J by 2 bases, with 13 bases between them. Here the CDR3 reads CASSQELGQGNYGYTF. In nucleotides, the CDR3 is TGCGCCAGCAGCCAAGAGTTGGGGCAGGGCAACTATGGCTACACCTTC.

The rearrangement joins TRBV5-1 to TRBJ1-1; D remains unclear. The V end was cut by 5 bases, the J end by 4 bases, with 24 bases between. The CDR3 spans 17 residues. CDR1 and CDR2 (germline): SGHRS, YFSETQ. CDR3 amino acids: CASSPGGGLFVGTEAFF. The CDR3 bases are TGCGCCAGCAGTCCGGGTGGAGGGTTATTTGTCGGCACTGAAGCTTTCTTT. Looking up the rest from reference TRBV5-1 and TRBJ1-1 gives the full variable domain: KAGVTQTPRYLIKTRGQQVTLSCSPISGHRSVSWYQQTPGQGLQFLFEYFSETQRNKGNFPGRFSGRQFSNSRSEMNVSTLELGDSALYLCASSPGGGLFVGTEAFFGQGTRLTVV.

The J gene is TRBJ2-1, the V gene TRBV5-1, with 11 positions matching TRBD2. The CDR3 spans 15 residues. CDR1 is SGHRS and CDR2 is YFSETQ in the germline V gene. V lost 0 bases, J lost 6 bases, and 2 bases stayed unmatched. The chain's CDR3 is CASSLVTSGSNEQFF. In nucleotides, the CDR3 is TGCGCCAGCAGCTTGGTAACTAGCGGGAGCAATGAGCAGTTCTTC.

This clone was found once. The chain links TRBV27 to TRBJ1-6; D is perhaps TRBD1 (5 bases). The CDR3 loop spans 15 amino acids. Germline V gene sequence: CDR1 MNHEY, CDR2 SMNVEV (reference sequence). Trimming cost V 4 bases and J 5 bases, with 12 bases left between them. In DNA, the CDR3 is TGTGCCAGCAGTTATGGCGGGACCCATAATTCACCCCTCCACTTT. Amino acid sequence: CASSYGGTHNSPLHF.

A few counts support this clone. The CDR3 DNA is TGCGCCAGCAGCTTTGAGGGCTCTGGAAACACCATATATTTT. Its translation: CASSFEGSGNTIYF. The chain couples TRBV5-1 to TRBJ1-3, with unresolved D. CDR3 length equals 14 residues. The germline V gene encodes CDR1 SGHRS and CDR2 YFSETQ. V was clipped by 2 bases and J by 0 bases, with 6 bases between them. The variable domain in full, with the rest retrieved from reference TRBV5-1 and TRBJ1-3, is KAGVTQTPRYLIKTRGQQVTLSCSPISGHRSVSWYQQTPGQGLQFLFEYFSETQRNKGNFPGRFSGRQFSNSRSEMNVSTLELGDSALYLCASSFEGSGNTIYFGEGSWLTVV.

The gene calls are TRBV28 and TRBJ2-4, with TRBD1 matching over 7 bases. The CDR3 covers 15 residues. Germline-derived CDR1 and CDR2 are MDHEN and SYDVKM. Trimming took 5 bases from V and 7 from J; bases not matched to a gene: 11. The CDR3 region is CASSRTPDRRNIQYF. The CDR3 region has the DNA TGTGCCAGCAGTCGTACCCCGGACAGGAGGAACATTCAGTACTTC.

The chain recombines TRBV5-5 with TRBJ2-1, with TRBD1 matching over 9 bases. The CDR3 is made up of 19 amino acids. The junction had 14 bases not matched to a gene; V was cut back by 4 bases and J by 0 bases. Germline CDR1 reads SGHKS; CDR2 reads YYEKEE (reference sequence). CDR3 bases: TGTGCCAGCAGCCCCCGGGACAGGGTGGAACTAGTCTCCTACAATGAGCAGTTCTTC. Residues: CASSPRDRVELVSYNEQFF.

The chain recombines TRBV7-8 with TRBJ1-2; 10 nucleotides line up with TRBD1. CDR3 length: 18 residues. Trimming at V came to 1 base and at J to 8 bases, leaving 16 bases not matched to a gene. Germline-derived CDR1 and CDR2 are SGHVS and FQNEAQ. The CDR3 is CASSLGPTPGQGKRGYTF. CDR3 bases: TGTGCCAGCAGCTTAGGACCGACTCCGGGACAGGGGAAGAGGGGCTACACCTTC.

This rearrangement joins TRBV11-3 to TRBJ2-1; weak D call: TRBD2 (7 bases). In germline, CDR1 is SGHNT, CDR2 YENEEA. V was trimmed by 1 base and J by 3 bases, leaving 13 bases between them. This CDR3 comprises 16 residues. The CDR3 bases are TGTGCCAGCAGCTTAGCTTCGGGGGGCTACTACAATGAGCAGTTCTTC. This encodes CASSLASGGYYNEQFF.

This clone appeared a few times. The CDR3 coding sequence is TGTGCCAGCACCCTGGGGAGTGGGCAGCCCCAGCATTTT. It translates to CASTLGSGQPQHF. The chain links TRBV6-5 to TRBJ1-5; no definite D call. This CDR3 spans 13 amino acids. Trimming removed 7 bases from V and 7 bases from J, with 14 bases in between. The V gene's germline CDR1 is MNHEY and CDR2 SVGAGI.

The genes are TRBV11-3 and TRBJ1-2; D is possibly TRBD1 (5 bases). CDR1 SGHNT and CDR2 YENEEA come from the germline V gene. This CDR3 is 13 amino acids long. The ends were cut back, 5 bases at V and 3 bases at J, with 10 bases in the middle. The CDR3 bases are TGTGCCAGCAGCCTCGACAGTTACTATGGCTACACCTTC. Translation: CASSLDSYYGYTF.

V and J are TRBV28 and TRBJ2-7; tentative D call: TRBD2 (5 bases). V was pared by 3 bases and J by 6 bases, with 15 bases between. Germline-derived CDR1 and CDR2 are MDHEN and SYDVKM. The CDR3 sequence is 14 residues long. The CDR3 region is CASSFGRGWGEQYF. CDR3 DNA sequence: TGTGCCAGCAGTTTTGGTCGGGGTTGGGGCGAGCAGTACTTC.

The chain combines TRBV7-9 with TRBJ2-5; the match to TRBD1 covers 9 bases. The CDR3 is 15 residues long. Trimming took 2 bases from V and 5 from J; bases not matched to a gene: 6. Germline loops: CDR1 SEHNR, CDR2 FQNEAQ (reference sequence). The CDR3: CASSLSGQGLETQYF. CDR3 sequence (DNA): TGTGCCAGCAGCTTATCAGGACAGGGGTTGGAGACCCAGTACTTC.

This clone was observed once. This chain links TRBV20-1 with TRBJ2-5; 10 bases map to TRBD1. This CDR3 contains 16 residues. Germline CDR1 is DFQATT and CDR2 is SNEGSKA (reference sequence). The V segment lost 3 bases and the J segment 2 bases; nucleotides outside the gene matches: 9. This CDR3 is CSASPGTGELQETQYF. The CDR3 coding sequence is TGCAGTGCTAGTCCCGGGACAGGGGAGCTACAAGAGACCCAGTACTTC.

The chain is built from TRBV11-3 and TRBJ2-7; 9 bases fit TRBD1. Germline assignment: CDR1 SGHNT and CDR2 YENEEA. The V and J ends lost 5 bases and 5 bases, in that order; junction bases with no gene match: 7. The length of the CDR3 is 14 residues. Here the CDR3 reads CASSVGTGTHEQYF. The CDR3 DNA follows: TGTGCCAGCAGCGTCGGGACAGGGACCCACGAGCAGTACTTC.

V gene TRBV4-1 combines with J gene TRBJ2-1; TRBD2 aligns across 9 bases. CDR1 and CDR2 from the germline V gene are MGHRA and YSYEKL. The CDR3 runs to 14 residues. V was pared by 5 bases and J by 11 bases, with 10 bases of the junction left unmatched. The CDR3 DNA reads TGCGCCAGCAGCGGAGGACTAGCGATGAAGAAGCAGTTCTTC. Residues: CASSGGLAMKKQFF.

The chain couples TRBV4-1 to TRBJ2-5; perhaps TRBD1 as D (7 bases). There are 17 residues in the CDR3. The V gene lost 0 bases and the J gene lost 4 bases, with 18 bases spanning the gap. Germline CDR1 reads MGHRA; CDR2 reads YSYEKL. The DNA for the CDR3 is TGCGCCAGCAGCCAAGAGGGAGGAGGGGGCTCTCGAGAGACCCAGTACTTC. It specifies CASSQEGGGGSRETQYF.

The chain joins TRBV7-8 to TRBJ2-1; the match to TRBD1 covers 8 bases. CDR3 length equals 13 residues. Germline assignment: CDR1 SGHVS and CDR2 FQNEAQ. With V trimmed by 5 bases and J by 5 bases, 2 bases remained unmatched. CDR3 region: CASSRDRHNEQFF. In DNA form, the CDR3 reads TGTGCCAGCAGCCGGGACAGGCACAATGAGCAGTTCTTC.

This sequence joins TRBV3-1 (or the pseudogene TRBV3-2) and TRBJ2-3, with 8 bases matching TRBD2. The CDR3 has 15 residues. The junction had 8 bases not matched to a gene; V was cut back by 4 bases and J by 5 bases. Germline-derived CDR1 and CDR2 are LGHDT and YNNKEL (reference sequence). The CDR3 bases are TGTGCCAGCAGCCCCACGGGACTAGGCGGAGATACGCAGTATTTT. Its translation: CASSPTGLGGDTQYF.

The gene calls are TRBV2 and TRBJ2-5; 13 nucleotides align to TRBD2. The CDR3 totals 16 residues. Per the germline V gene, CDR1 is SNHLY and CDR2 is FYNNEI. The V gene end was trimmed by 1 base and the J gene end by 1 base; junction bases not matched to a gene: 0. The CDR3 region is CASSEGTSGGQETQYF. The CDR3, as DNA: TGTGCCAGCAGTGAAGGGACTAGCGGGGGCCAAGAGACCCAGTACTTC.

This clone was detected only a few times. This chain links TRBV7-9 with TRBJ2-7; D unresolved. This CDR3 is 12 amino acids long. CDR1 is SEHNR and CDR2 is FQNEAQ in the germline V gene (reference sequence). Deletions cut 2 bases from V and 7 bases from J, with 9 bases between. The CDR3 bases are TGTGCCAGCAGCTTAAACGAGGTTGAGCAGTACTTC. Translated, it gives CASSLNEVEQYF.

This chain joins TRBV6-6 and TRBJ1-1, with D unresolved. The CDR3 extends over 11 amino acids. CDR1 MNHNY and CDR2 SVGAGI come from the germline V gene (reference sequence). V was clipped by 4 bases and J by 6 bases, with 6 bases between them. CDR3: CASSFLSEAFF. CDR3 nucleotide sequence: TGTGCCAGCAGTTTCCTTTCTGAAGCTTTCTTT.

CDR3: CASSKSGWFNEQFF. The CDR3 DNA is TGTGCCAGCAGCAAAAGCGGCTGGTTCAATGAGCAGTTCTTC. The chain is built from TRBV14 and TRBJ2-1; possible D gene TRBD2, 5 bases. Germline CDR1 reads SGHDN; CDR2 reads FVKESK. V was trimmed by 5 bases and J by 6 bases, leaving 14 bases between them. This CDR3 spans 14 amino acids.